The 2 T cell receptor beta chains reported below all come from one sample, sequenced in a study of blood T cell repertoires in COVID-19. Libraries were prepared by immunoSEQ multiplex PCR; TCRdb keeps only in-frame clonotypes and omits some of them. The sample has more than 100,000 clones, roughly 84% seen once. Input material: PBMCs or T cells enriched from blood (not recorded which). These receptors were collected from a woman younger than 45 who had recovered from COVID-19.

This chain links TRBV11-2 with TRBJ1-2, with D perhaps TRBD1 (5 bases). Between the trimmed V and J ends, which lost 1 base and 1 base, there was a span of 10 bases. The CDR3 extends over 15 amino acids. The germline V gene has CDR1 SGHAT and CDR2 FQNNGV. The CDR3 DNA is TGTGCCAGCAGCTTAGTAGCAGGGTTTAACTATGGCTACACCTTC. Its protein product is CASSLVAGFNYGYTF.

This chain uses TRBV9 with TRBJ2-2; tentative D call: TRBD1 (6 bases). The germline V gene encodes CDR1 SGDLS and CDR2 YYNGEE. The CDR3 is 16 residues long. The V gene lost 4 bases and the J gene lost 5 bases, with 18 bases spanning the gap. This CDR3 reads CASSIQPGHNTGELFF. CDR3 bases: TGTGCCAGCAGCATACAGCCGGGACATAATACCGGGGAGCTGTTTTTT.